The next 9 T cell receptor beta chains were all read from a single sample in a study of blood T cell repertoires in COVID-19. Clones were read by immunoSEQ multiplex PCR, and TCRdb kept only the in-frame ones, dropping some. Among 70,000 or so clones, roughly 82% were seen once, and the ten largest hold around a sixth. Sequencing input: peripheral blood. These TCRs come from a human donor in a cohort sampled during active COVID-19.

The V gene is TRBV5-6, the J gene TRBJ1-1, with 9 bases matching TRBD1. V was clipped by 2 bases and J by 2 bases; unmatched bases: 1. Per the germline V gene, CDR1 is SGHDT and CDR2 is YYEEEE. CDR3 size: 14 residues. CDR3 amino acids: CASSFTGGNTEAFF. CDR3 coding DNA: TGTGCCAGCAGCTTTACAGGGGGCAACACTGAAGCTTTCTTT.

The chain has TRBV18 and TRBJ1-5; D might be TRBD1 (6 bases). The V and J ends lost 5 bases and 4 bases respectively, with 15 bases between them. CDR1 is KGHSH and CDR2 is LQKENI in the germline V gene. This CDR3 spans 15 amino acids. The CDR3: CASSFSVQGNQPQHF. CDR3 nucleotide sequence: TGTGCCAGCTCATTTTCGGTACAGGGAAATCAGCCCCAGCATTTT. Using reference TRBV18 and TRBJ1-5 for the parts outside the CDR3, the full variable domain is NAGVMQNPRHLVRRRGQEARLRCSPMKGHSHVYWYRQLPEEGLKFMVYLQKENIIDESGMPKERFSAEFPKEGPSILRIQQVVRGDSAAYFCASSFSVQGNQPQHFGDGTRLSIL.

The V call is TRBV5-4, the J call TRBJ1-1, with D perhaps matching TRBD1 (6 bases). Trimming removed 1 base at V and 3 bases at J, with 10 bases between. The CDR3 is made up of 14 amino acids. From germline, CDR1 is SGHNT and CDR2 YYREEE (reference sequence). CDR3 DNA sequence: TGTGCCAGCAGCTTGACAGGGATTGACACTGAAGCTTTCTTT. Translating gives CASSLTGIDTEAFF.

CDR3 residues: CASQGTSNQPQHF. CDR3 bases: TGTGCCAGCCAGGGTACAAGCAATCAGCCCCAGCATTTT. V usage is TRBV25-1 and J usage is TRBJ1-5, with a possible D match to TRBD1 (5 bases). Germline assignment: CDR1 MGHDK and CDR2 SYGVNS. With 8 bases removed from V and 1 base from J, the gap between germline ends came to 9 bases. CDR3 size: 13 residues.

The chain couples TRBV2 to TRBJ2-7, with TRBD1 matching 11 bases. The V and J ends lost 4 bases and 4 bases, in that order; junction bases with no gene match: 0. Germline-derived CDR1 and CDR2 are SNHLY and FYNNEI. The CDR3 sequence is 13 residues long. The CDR3 loop is CASSGDRGYEQYF. CDR3 bases: TGTGCCAGCAGTGGGGACAGGGGGTACGAGCAGTACTTC.

V and J are TRBV2 and TRBJ2-7; D not resolved. The CDR3 has 13 amino acids. CDR1 is SNHLY, CDR2 FYNNEI, per germline. V lost 7 bases and J 2 bases, leaving 12 bases between the germline ends. This CDR3 reads CASKRPGPYEQYF. CDR3 in DNA: TGTGCCAGCAAGCGACCGGGTCCCTACGAGCAGTACTTC.

The chain carries TRBV4-2 and TRBJ1-2; D is possibly TRBD1 (5 bases). Germline CDR1 LGHNA, CDR2 YNFKEQ. The CDR3 totals 13 residues. V lost 2 bases and J 8 bases, leaving 12 bases between the germline ends. The CDR3 loop is CASSQWLQGGYTF. The CDR3 DNA reads as TGTGCCAGCAGCCAATGGCTTCAGGGAGGCTACACCTTC.

The chain is built from TRBV5-6 and TRBJ1-1, with D maybe TRBD1 (5 bases). The CDR3 loop spans 14 amino acids. V lost 4 bases and J 5 bases, leaving 15 bases between the germline ends. Looked up from germline, CDR1 is SGHDT and CDR2 is YYEEEE. The CDR3 DNA follows: TGTGCCAGCAGCGCAGGGTGGGGTTTGACTGAAGCTTTCTTT. Translated, it gives CASSAGWGLTEAFF.

The V and J genes are TRBV5-6 and TRBJ2-6, with 7 bases matching TRBD2. This CDR3 has 15 residues. The junction had 5 bases not matched to a gene; V was cut back by 4 bases and J by 4 bases. Germline V gives CDR1 SGHDT, CDR2 YYEEEE. The DNA for the CDR3 is TGTGCCAGCAGCGCCGGGAGGTACGGGGCCAACGTCCTGACTTTC. This codes for CASSAGRYGANVLTF.